This record covers a single T cell receptor beta chain. Its matching antigen is unknown. From germline, CDR1 is SGHRS and CDR2 YFSETQ. CDR3 length: 15 amino acids. V shed 0 bases and J 7 bases; nucleotides not matched to a gene: 9. The source of the sample is a study of CD4 T cells in relation to SARS-CoV-2 and coronaviruses. Study-level background: Of the patients, fewer than 10 were male, a few female, two Hispanic. Crossreactive spike epitopes shared across donors were mapped to their HLA restriction. Study-wide results and caveats: This crossreactivity analysis covered spike protein alone, no other viral proteins.

Only in-frame clones appear in the TCRdb table, and some are missing; sequencing was by immunoSEQ multiplex PCR. The sample has roughly 30,000 clones, about three quarters seen once. Naive and memory CD4+ T cells were separated from cryopreserved PBMCs. The sequence was obtained from an adult with COVID-19. The V and J genes are TRBV5-1 and TRBJ1-1, with 7 bases lining up with TRBD1. The sequencing sample was made of memory CD4+ T cells from PBMCs, cultured in vitro. The CDR3 DNA follows: TGCGCCAGCAGCTTGGAGGCCAGGGGGAAGGGTGAAGCTTTCTTT. This translates into CASSLEARGKGEAFF.